The present T cell receptor (beta chain) was sequenced within a study of blood T cell repertoires in COVID-19. Whole-study context: Both acute and convalescent COVID-19 samples were obtained from the United States, Italy and Spain.

Profiling relied on immunoSEQ multiplex PCR, and the TCRdb table lists in-frame clones only, not all of them. The data show roughly 70,000 clones, 86% seen once. CDR3 size: 16 residues. Germline trimming cut 4 bases from V and 4 bases from J; bases unmatched to any gene: 8. CDR1 SGHRS and CDR2 YFSETQ come from the germline V gene. The J gene is TRBJ2-3, the V gene TRBV5-1; the match to TRBD1 covers 11 bases. The sample was peripheral blood. The receptor's source is a man between 70 and 80 years old with active COVID-19. The CDR3 nucleotides read TGCGCCAGCAGCAGAGGACAGGGGGCTTCGTCAGATACGCAGTATTTT. Translating it yields CASSRGQGASSDTQYF.